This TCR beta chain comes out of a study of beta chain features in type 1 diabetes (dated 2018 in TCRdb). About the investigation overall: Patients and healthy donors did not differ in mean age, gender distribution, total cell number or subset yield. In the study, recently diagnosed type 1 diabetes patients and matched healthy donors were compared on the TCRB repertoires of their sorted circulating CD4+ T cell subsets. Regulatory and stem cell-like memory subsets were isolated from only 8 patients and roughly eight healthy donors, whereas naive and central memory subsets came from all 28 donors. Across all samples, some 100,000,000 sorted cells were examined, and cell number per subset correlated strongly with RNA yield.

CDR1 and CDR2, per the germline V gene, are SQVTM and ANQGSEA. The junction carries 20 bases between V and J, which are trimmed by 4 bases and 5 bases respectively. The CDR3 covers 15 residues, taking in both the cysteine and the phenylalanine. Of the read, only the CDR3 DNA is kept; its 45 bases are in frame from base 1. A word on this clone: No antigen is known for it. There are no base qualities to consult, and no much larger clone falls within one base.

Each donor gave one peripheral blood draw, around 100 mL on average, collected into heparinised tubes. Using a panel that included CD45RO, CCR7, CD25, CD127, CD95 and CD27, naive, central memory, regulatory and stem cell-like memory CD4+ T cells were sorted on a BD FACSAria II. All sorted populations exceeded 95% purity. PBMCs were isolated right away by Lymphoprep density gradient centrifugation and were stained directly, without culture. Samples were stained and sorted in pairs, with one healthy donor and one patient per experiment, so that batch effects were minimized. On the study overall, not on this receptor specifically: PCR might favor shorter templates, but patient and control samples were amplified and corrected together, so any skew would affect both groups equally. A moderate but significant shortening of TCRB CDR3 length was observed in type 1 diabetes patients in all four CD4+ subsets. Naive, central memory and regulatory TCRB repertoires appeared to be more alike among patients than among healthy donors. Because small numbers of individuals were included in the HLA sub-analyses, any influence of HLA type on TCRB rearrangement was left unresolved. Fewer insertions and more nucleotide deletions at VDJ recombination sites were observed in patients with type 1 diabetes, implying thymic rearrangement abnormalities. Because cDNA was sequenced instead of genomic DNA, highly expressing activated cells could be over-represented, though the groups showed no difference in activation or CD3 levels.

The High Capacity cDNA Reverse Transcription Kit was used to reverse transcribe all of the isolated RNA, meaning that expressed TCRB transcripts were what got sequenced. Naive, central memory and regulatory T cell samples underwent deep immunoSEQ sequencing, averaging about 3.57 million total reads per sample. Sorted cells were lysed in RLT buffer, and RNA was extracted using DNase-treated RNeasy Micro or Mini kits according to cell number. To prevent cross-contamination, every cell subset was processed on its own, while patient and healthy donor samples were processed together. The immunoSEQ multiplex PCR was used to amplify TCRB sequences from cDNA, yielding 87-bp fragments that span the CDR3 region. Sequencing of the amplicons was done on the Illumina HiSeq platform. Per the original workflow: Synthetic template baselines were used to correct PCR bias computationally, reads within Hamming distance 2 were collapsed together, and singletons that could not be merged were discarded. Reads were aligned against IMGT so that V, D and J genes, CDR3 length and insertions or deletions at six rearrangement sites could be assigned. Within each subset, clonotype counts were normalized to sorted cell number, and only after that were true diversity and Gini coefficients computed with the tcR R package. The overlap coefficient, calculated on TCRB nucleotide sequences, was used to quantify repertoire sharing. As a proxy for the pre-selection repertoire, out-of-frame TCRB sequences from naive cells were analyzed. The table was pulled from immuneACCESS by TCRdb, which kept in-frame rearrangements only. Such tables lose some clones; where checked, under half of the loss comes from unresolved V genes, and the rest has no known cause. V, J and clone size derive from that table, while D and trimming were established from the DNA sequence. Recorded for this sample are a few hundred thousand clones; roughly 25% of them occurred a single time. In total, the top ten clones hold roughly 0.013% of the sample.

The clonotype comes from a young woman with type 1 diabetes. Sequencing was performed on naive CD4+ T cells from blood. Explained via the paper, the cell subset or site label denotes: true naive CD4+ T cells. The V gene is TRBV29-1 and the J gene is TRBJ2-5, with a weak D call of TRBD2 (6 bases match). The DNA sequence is TGCAGCGTTGGCGGCCAGGGAGTGGGACTTGAGACCCAGTACTTC. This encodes CSVGGQGVGLETQYF.